This T cell receptor beta chain was identified during a study of post-analysis software for immune sequencing data. This clonotype was observed a handful of times. What it binds is unknown. The CDR3 covers 14 residues. Germline V gives CDR1 SGHRS, CDR2 YFSETQ. V was pared by 2 bases and J by 2 bases, with 11 bases between. TCR beta libraries were prepared from cDNA with unique molecular identifiers. TCRdb independently ran MiXCR on the PCR reads; one entry per CDR3 protein. The data hold roughly 570,000 distinct CDR3 sequences, with approximately 31% observed a single time. Overall study findings and caveats: When the samples were clustered directly with F measure, those that had been prepared in the same batch showed strong co-clustering. Roughly five TRBV segments appeared more often in patients than in controls, and TRBV5-6, TRBV5-1 and TRBV20-1 were among these.

The material sequenced was blood. The sequence derives from a girl aged 2 to 17 with multiple sclerosis. J is TRBJ2-7 and V is TRBV5-1; a weak D match, TRBD1 (6 bases). The DNA for the CDR3 is TGCGCCAGCAGCTTAAGGGGACAAACCTACGAGCAGTACTTC. Translation: CASSLRGQTYEQYF.